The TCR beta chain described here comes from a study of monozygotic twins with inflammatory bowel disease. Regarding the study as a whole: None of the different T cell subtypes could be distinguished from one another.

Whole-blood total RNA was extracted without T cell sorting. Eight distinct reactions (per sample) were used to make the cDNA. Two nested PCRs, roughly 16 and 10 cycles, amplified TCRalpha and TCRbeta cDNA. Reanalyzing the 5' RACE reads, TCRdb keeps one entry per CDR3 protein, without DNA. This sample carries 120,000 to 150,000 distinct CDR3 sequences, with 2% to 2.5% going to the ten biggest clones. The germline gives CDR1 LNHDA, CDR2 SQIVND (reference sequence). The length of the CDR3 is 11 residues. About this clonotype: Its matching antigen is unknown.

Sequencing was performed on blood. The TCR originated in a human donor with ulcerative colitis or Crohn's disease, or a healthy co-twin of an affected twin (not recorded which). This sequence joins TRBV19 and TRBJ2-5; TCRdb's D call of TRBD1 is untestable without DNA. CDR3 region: CASGQQETQYF.